Listed here are 25 T cell receptor beta chains from one sample, sequenced in a study of cytomegalovirus exposure and HLA in healthy donors. The PCR used 60 Vbeta and 13 Jbeta primers. Some clones are missing from TCRdb's copy, which holds only in-frame ones; the method was immunoSEQ multiplex PCR. The sample shows about 230,000 clones, 80% to 90% of them seen only once. Sequencing was carried out using PBMCs. These receptors were collected from a woman aged 18-29 years in good health and CMV-seronegative.

The chain links TRBV29-1 to TRBJ2-1; 7 bases map to TRBD1. V lost 4 bases and J lost 6; bases outside the gene matches: 12. The CDR3 consists of 15 residues. Germline V gene sequence: CDR1 SQVTM, CDR2 ANQGSEA. The CDR3 loop is CSVVPVGTVSNEQFF. In DNA form, the CDR3 reads TGCAGCGTTGTACCCGTCGGGACAGTGAGCAATGAGCAGTTCTTC.

This sequence joins TRBV9 and TRBJ2-1; 8 bases map to TRBD2. Germline-derived CDR1 and CDR2 are SGDLS and YYNGEE. This CDR3 is 16 amino acids long. J gave up 4 bases and V 7 bases, and 13 bases lay outside the gene matches. The CDR3 reads CASSAGATSSYNEQFF. The CDR3 bases are TGTGCCAGCTCAGCGGGGGCCACGTCTTCATACAATGAGCAGTTCTTC.

The chain recombines TRBV19 with TRBJ1-6; tentative D call: TRBD1 (6 bases). The CDR3 length is 13 residues. Trimming shortened V by 8 bases and J by 2 bases, and 7 bases separated the two germline ends. From germline, CDR1 is LNHDA and CDR2 SQIVND (reference sequence). Here the CDR3 reads CASGGTYNSPLHF. The CDR3 DNA is TGTGCCAGTGGGGGCACCTATAATTCACCCCTCCACTTT.

The chain recombines TRBV5-1 with TRBJ2-2; 7 nucleotides line up with TRBD1. V was pared by 3 bases and J by 7 bases, with 9 bases of the junction left unmatched. The germline V gene encodes CDR1 SGHRS and CDR2 YFSETQ. The CDR3 totals 15 residues. CDR3 DNA: TGCGCCAGCAGCTCTTTACAGGGGTCCGGCGGGGAGCTGTTTTTT. Translation: CASSSLQGSGGELFF.

The chain uses TRBV9 and TRBJ2-1; tentative D call: TRBD2 (5 bases). This CDR3 is built from 11 residues. Trimming left V 1 base short and J 11 bases short, with 7 bases between. The germline V gene has CDR1 SGDLS and CDR2 YYNGEE. The CDR3 nucleotides are TGTGCCAGCAGCGTAAGACTAAAGCAGTTCTTC. It yields the protein CASSVRLKQFF. The variable domain in full, with the rest retrieved from reference TRBV9 and TRBJ2-1, is DSGVTQTPKHLITATGQRVTLRCSPRSGDLSVYWYQQSLDQGLQFLIQYYNGEERAKGNILERFSAQQFPDLHSELNLSSLELGDSALYFCASSVRLKQFFGPGTRLTVL.

This sequence joins TRBV7-9 and TRBJ2-1; 10 nucleotides line up with TRBD2. The CDR3 length is 16 residues. Germline-derived CDR1 and CDR2 are SEHNR and FQNEAQ (reference sequence). The ends lost 5 bases at V and 10 bases at J; junction bases unmatched: 14. CDR3 sequence: CASSPAGTSAPLEQFF. In DNA form, the CDR3 reads TGTGCCAGCAGCCCAGCCGGGACTAGCGCGCCTCTGGAGCAGTTCTTC.

CDR3 nucleotide sequence: TGTGCCAGCAGCGTAGATTGGGGGGGGACGGACACCATATATTTT. Its protein is CASSVDWGGTDTIYF. The chain couples TRBV9 to TRBJ1-3; a weak D match, TRBD1 (5 bases). The CDR3 is 15 residues long. The germline CDR1 and CDR2 sequences are SGDLS and YYNGEE. Trimming cost V 0 bases and J 8 bases, with 15 bases left between them.

Written as DNA, the CDR3 is TGTGCCAGCAGCTTACTAAGAACCGGGGAGCTGTTTTTT. Its protein is CASSLLRTGELFF. The chain has TRBV7-2 and TRBJ2-2; no definite D call. V lost 2 bases to trimming and J lost 5 bases, with 6 bases between them. Germline values: CDR1 SGHTA, CDR2 FQGNSA. This CDR3 comprises 13 residues.

The CDR3: CASSYSKRAKNIQYF. The CDR3 DNA reads as TGTGCCAGCAGTTACTCGAAGCGAGCCAAAAACATTCAGTACTTC. The V gene is TRBV6-5, the J gene TRBJ2-4; D is ambiguous. Trimming took 0 bases from V and 0 from J, leaving 6 bases between them. The CDR3 contains 15 residues. Germline V lookup: CDR1 MNHEY, CDR2 SVGAGI.

The CDR3 region has the DNA TGTGCCAGCAGTCTTACCGGGACAGGTATCTACGAGCAGTACTTC. Encoded protein: CASSLTGTGIYEQYF. V gene TRBV27 combines with J gene TRBJ2-7; 8 bases agree with TRBD1. The length of the CDR3 is 15 residues. From germline, CDR1 is MNHEY and CDR2 SMNVEV (reference sequence). With V trimmed by 5 bases and J by 3 bases, 9 bases remained unmatched.

DNA for the CDR3: TGCGCCAGCAGCTTTGGAGCCGGATCCTATGGCTACACCTTC. It is translated as CASSFGAGSYGYTF. The chain combines TRBV5-1 with TRBJ1-2; D is unclear. The CDR3 spans 14 residues. Germline CDR1 reads SGHRS; CDR2 reads YFSETQ. V was pared by 2 bases and J by 4 bases, with 12 bases between.

This chain links TRBV7-3 with TRBJ2-2; 14 nucleotides match TRBD2. The CDR3 is 17 residues long. Germline CDR1 and CDR2: SGHTA and FQGTGA. Trimming at V came to 5 bases and at J to 6 bases, leaving 8 bases not matched to a gene. CDR3 sequence reads: CASSPPGLAGGAGELFF. The CDR3 DNA sequence: TGTGCCAGCAGCCCGCCTGGACTAGCGGGAGGTGCCGGGGAGCTGTTTTTT.

The chain carries TRBV19 and TRBJ1-1, with D perhaps TRBD1 (6 bases). Trimming took 3 bases from V and 3 from J, leaving 14 bases between them. CDR3 length equals 15 residues. Germline V gives CDR1 LNHDA, CDR2 SQIVND (reference sequence). CDR3 in amino acids: CASSMAGAGHTEAFF. CDR3 DNA: TGTGCCAGTAGTATGGCAGGGGCCGGGCACACTGAAGCTTTCTTT.

V usage is TRBV7-7 and J usage is TRBJ2-1; TRBD1 aligns across 7 bases. V trimming: 5 bases; J trimming: 1 base; junction bases outside the gene matches: 5. CDR1 and CDR2 (germline): SSHAT, FNYEAQ (reference sequence). This CDR3 has 15 amino acids. The CDR3: CASSKQGSSYNEQFF. The DNA of the CDR3 is TGTGCCAGCAGCAAACAGGGGTCGTCCTACAATGAGCAGTTCTTC.

The rearrangement links TRBV4-2 to TRBJ2-5; 13 nucleotides match TRBD2. The J call could be wrong; TRBJ2-7 is a better fit for the DNA end. The CDR3 loop spans 19 amino acids. The germline V gene encodes CDR1 LGHNA and CDR2 YNFKEQ. The CDR3 nucleotides are TGTGCCAGCAGCCCACTACTAGCGGGAGGGCCTTCGCTGACCTACGAGCAGTACTTC. It codes for CASSPLLAGGPSLTYEQYF.

This clone was found a few times. The chain combines TRBV5-1 with TRBJ2-3; D may be TRBD2 (5 bases). Germline loops: CDR1 SGHRS, CDR2 YFSETQ. Trimming took 3 bases from V and 4 from J, leaving 15 bases between them. The CDR3 has 15 residues. CDR3 residues: CASSSGVATADTQYF. In DNA, the CDR3 is TGCGCCAGCAGCTCCGGGGTCGCGACGGCAGATACGCAGTATTTT. Full variable domain (missing parts from reference TRBV5-1 and TRBJ2-3): KAGVTQTPRYLIKTRGQQVTLSCSPISGHRSVSWYQQTPGQGLQFLFEYFSETQRNKGNFPGRFSGRQFSNSRSEMNVSTLELGDSALYLCASSSGVATADTQYFGPGTRLTVL.

The V gene is TRBV19, the J gene TRBJ1-2, with D maybe TRBD1 (5 bases). Germline V CDR1 and CDR2: LNHDA, SQIVND (reference sequence). The CDR3 runs to 15 residues. The V and J ends lost 7 bases and 4 bases respectively, with 19 bases between them. CDR3 in amino acids: CASILNPDRPYGYTF. In DNA, the CDR3 is TGTGCCAGTATCCTGAATCCCGACAGACCCTATGGCTACACCTTC. Supplemented by reference TRBV19 and TRBJ1-2, the full variable domain reads DGGITQSPKYLFRKEGQNVTLSCEQNLNHDAMYWYRQDPGQGLRLIYYSQIVNDFQKGDIAEGYSVSREKKESFPLTVTSAQKNPTAFYLCASILNPDRPYGYTFGSGTRLTVV.

This clone showed up just once. The V call is TRBV10-3, the J call TRBJ2-3; possibly TRBD1 for D (5 bases). V was pared by 2 bases and J by 0 bases, with 12 bases between. Germline V gene data show CDR1 as ENHRY and CDR2 as SYGVKD. The CDR3 is 16 amino acids. The CDR3 region is CAISERGGPSTDTQYF. The CDR3, as DNA: TGTGCCATCAGTGAGAGGGGCGGACCTAGCACAGATACGCAGTATTTT.

The gene calls are TRBV29-1 and TRBJ1-4; D possibly corresponds to TRBD1 (5 bases). Looked up from germline, CDR1 is SQVTM and CDR2 is ANQGSEA. This CDR3 has 13 amino acids. The V end was cut by 7 bases, the J end by 7 bases, with 16 bases between. The CDR3 region has the DNA TGCAGCGGGGGGGACTTTTTGGGTGAAAAACTGTTTTTT. Translated, it gives CSGGDFLGEKLFF.

The chain recombines TRBV5-1 with TRBJ1-2; weak D call: TRBD1 (6 bases). This CDR3 has 18 residues. The V end was cut by 0 bases, the J end by 1 base, with 19 bases between. Germline V CDR1 and CDR2: SGHRS, YFSETQ. As DNA, the CDR3 is TGCGCCAGCAGCTTGGGGGGGACCAGGGGCCCACTTAACTATGGCTACACCTTC. It is translated as CASSLGGTRGPLNYGYTF.

The V and J genes are TRBV7-2 and TRBJ1-2, with 7 bases aligning to TRBD1. The V and J ends lost 9 bases and 12 bases, in that order; junction bases with no gene match: 16. The CDR3 consists of 13 residues. CDR1 is SGHTA and CDR2 is FQGNSA in the germline V gene. The DNA of the CDR3 is TGTGCCAGTCGACAACAGGGGTTTATATTCCACACCTTC. Translation gives CASRQQGFIFHTF.

The V and J genes are TRBV5-1 and TRBJ1-4, with 9 bases fitting TRBD1. V gave up 0 bases and J gave up 6 bases; unmatched junction bases: 0. Germline assignment: CDR1 SGHRS and CDR2 YFSETQ. The CDR3 is 14 amino acids. CDR3 DNA: TGCGCCAGCAGCTTGGGGACAGGGGATGAAAAACTGTTTTTT. Translating gives CASSLGTGDEKLFF.

This clone was counted only a few times. Written as DNA, the CDR3 is TGTGCCAGCAGCCGCCGGGGGGGGGCAGAGACCCAGTACTTC. Encoded protein: CASSRRGGAETQYF. This chain uses TRBV9 with TRBJ2-5, with TRBD2 matching over 8 bases. With 4 bases clipped from V and 4 bases from J, the junction kept 6 bases outside the gene matches. Germline V gene data show CDR1 as SGDLS and CDR2 as YYNGEE. The CDR3 is 14 residues long.

The gene calls are TRBV4-2 and TRBJ2-7; a possible D gene is TRBD2 (5 bases). Trimming left V 2 bases short and J 3 bases short, with 17 bases between. The CDR3 extends over 16 amino acids. Looked up from germline, CDR1 is LGHNA and CDR2 is YNFKEQ. This chain's CDR3 is CASSQLRTEDGYEQYF. CDR3 coding DNA: TGTGCCAGCAGCCAACTTAGGACGGAGGACGGCTACGAGCAGTACTTC.

The chain joins TRBV4-1 to TRBJ2-1; 13 nucleotides match TRBD2. The V and J ends lost 1 base and 8 bases, in that order; junction bases with no gene match: 5. CDR1 MGHRA and CDR2 YSYEKL come from the germline V gene. The CDR3 loop spans 16 amino acids. CDR3 DNA sequence: TGCGCCAGCAGCCAAGCCTGGACTAGCGGGAGTTATGAGCAGTTCTTC. Translation gives CASSQAWTSGSYEQFF.